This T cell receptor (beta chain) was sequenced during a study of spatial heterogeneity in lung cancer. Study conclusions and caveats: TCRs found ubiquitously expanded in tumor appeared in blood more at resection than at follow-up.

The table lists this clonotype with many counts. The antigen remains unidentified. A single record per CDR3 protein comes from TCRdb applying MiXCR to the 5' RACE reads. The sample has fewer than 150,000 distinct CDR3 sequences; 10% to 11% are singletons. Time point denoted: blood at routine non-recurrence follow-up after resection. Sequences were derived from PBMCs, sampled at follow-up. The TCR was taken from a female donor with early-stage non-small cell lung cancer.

The CDR3 reads CASRYSPSYEQYF. The CDR3 nucleotides are TGTGCCAGCAGGTATAGCCCGAGCTACGAGCAGTACTTC. The chain employs TRBV12-3 or TRBV12-4 and TRBJ2-7; D is undetermined. V dropped 6 bases and J dropped 3 bases, with 12 bases sitting between them. This CDR3 contains 13 residues.